This TCR beta chain was sequenced during a study of shared clonotypes between healthy human individuals. Findings of the study overall: Shared clonotypes: approximately 4.5% naive CD4, around 3.5% naive CD8, about 2.5% memory CD4, roughly 0.4% memory CD8.

To note about this clone: Its antigen is as yet unknown.

Repertoires were generated with immunoSEQ multiplex PCR, while TCRdb's copy carries only in-frame clones and drops some. Here the sample spans under 750,000 clones, 72% being singletons. This clonotype was obtained from a woman in her 30s in good health. The sequenced sample consisted of memory CD4+ T cells sorted from blood. Documented subset: CD45RA-negative fraction.

The CDR3 DNA follows: TGTGCCACCCGAGGGGGTTGGGCCATGAACACTGAAGCTTTCTTT. Protein: CATRGGWAMNTEAFF. The chain combines TRBV6-1 with TRBJ1-1; tentative D call: TRBD1 (6 bases). The CDR3 covers 15 residues. The germline V gene has CDR1 MNHNS and CDR2 SASEGT. V lost 10 bases and J 0 bases, leaving 18 bases between the germline ends.